Below, 29 T cell receptor beta chains from the same sample are listed, as sequenced in a study of blood T cell repertoires in COVID-19. The table came from immunoSEQ multiplex PCR; TCRdb's copy has only in-frame clones and leaves some out. The sample carries roughly 160,000 clones, 84% recorded once. Sequences were obtained from peripheral blood. Receptors originate from a woman older than 75 with COVID-19, enrolled during active disease.

This clone showed up just once. This CDR3 is CASSPLTSRQGAGEQYF. CDR3 nucleotide sequence: TGTGCCAGCTCACCACTAACGAGCCGACAGGGGGCAGGCGAGCAGTACTTC. The chain joins TRBV18 to TRBJ2-7; TRBD1 aligns across 10 bases. Germline V lookup: CDR1 KGHSH, CDR2 LQKENI. CDR3 size: 17 residues. J gave up 6 bases and V 1 base, and 12 bases lay outside the gene matches. The full variable domain, with the rest looked up from reference TRBV18 and TRBJ2-7, is NAGVMQNPRHLVRRRGQEARLRCSPMKGHSHVYWYRQLPEEGLKFMVYLQKENIIDESGMPKERFSAEFPKEGPSILRIQQVVRGDSAAYFCASSPLTSRQGAGEQYFGPGTRLTVT.

The chain employs TRBV27 and TRBJ2-7, with 9 nucleotides matching TRBD1. V trimming: 5 bases; J trimming: 4 bases; junction bases outside the gene matches: 9. The germline gives CDR1 MNHEY, CDR2 SMNVEV (reference sequence). This CDR3 is 15 amino acids long. CDR3 in amino acids: CASSRGTGLHYEQYF. CDR3 in DNA: TGTGCCAGCAGTCGCGGGACAGGGCTTCATTACGAGCAGTACTTC.

The rearrangement uses TRBV30 and TRBJ2-1; 14 bases map to TRBD2. V shed 5 bases and J 2 bases; nucleotides not matched to a gene: 2. The length of the CDR3 is 15 residues. The germline CDR1 and CDR2 sequences are GTSNPN and SVGIG (reference sequence). The CDR3 DNA is TGTGCCTGGGGGACTAGCGGGGGACCCTACAATGAGCAGTTCTTC. Its translation is CAWGTSGGPYNEQFF.

V is TRBV18 and J is TRBJ1-2; 9 bases map to TRBD1. Germline loops: CDR1 KGHSH, CDR2 LQKENI. This CDR3 has 13 amino acids. After removal of 5 bases from V and 4 bases from J, the junction contained 2 bases not matched to a gene. The CDR3 DNA sequence: TGTGCCAGCTCAGGGACAGGGCTCTATGGCTACACCTTC. Amino acid sequence: CASSGTGLYGYTF. The variable domain in full, with the rest retrieved from reference TRBV18 and TRBJ1-2, is NAGVMQNPRHLVRRRGQEARLRCSPMKGHSHVYWYRQLPEEGLKFMVYLQKENIIDESGMPKERFSAEFPKEGPSILRIQQVVRGDSAAYFCASSGTGLYGYTFGSGTRLTVV.

The chain carries TRBV27 and TRBJ1-2; 8 nucleotides align to TRBD1. CDR3 length equals 15 residues. V was pared by 6 bases and J by 6 bases, with 12 bases of the junction left unmatched. Per germline, CDR1 MNHEY and CDR2 SMNVEV (reference sequence). CDR3 in amino acids: CASRTYSGTGDGYTF. DNA of the CDR3: TGTGCCAGCAGGACTTACTCTGGGACAGGCGATGGCTACACCTTC.

This sequence joins TRBV7-2 and TRBJ2-5, with D possibly TRBD2 on 6 matching bases. The V end was cut by 5 bases, the J end by 1 base, with 11 bases between. Germline V gene sequence: CDR1 SGHTA, CDR2 FQGNSA. The CDR3 extends over 14 amino acids. The CDR3 DNA follows: TGTGCCAGCAGCCGCGGGACTTTCCAAGAGACCCAGTACTTC. It encodes CASSRGTFQETQYF.

This clone was observed a few times. This chain uses TRBV10-3 with TRBJ2-3; D perhaps matches TRBD2 (6 bases). Trimming cost V 8 bases and J 2 bases, with 17 bases left between them. The CDR3 runs 15 residues. Germline values: CDR1 ENHRY, CDR2 SYGVKD. The CDR3 nucleotides read TGTGCCATCCGGTGGGCAGCGGGCGACACAGATACGCAGTATTTT. Translating gives CAIRWAAGDTDTQYF.

The chain employs TRBV19 and TRBJ2-2; D perhaps matches TRBD1 (5 bases). Germline loops: CDR1 LNHDA, CDR2 SQIVND (reference sequence). The ends were cut back, 7 bases at V and 9 bases at J, with 15 bases in the middle. This CDR3 region has 13 residues. The chain's CDR3 is CASTSPTVRELFF. Here the CDR3 DNA reads TGTGCCAGTACTTCCCCGACAGTCAGGGAGCTGTTTTTT.

This clone came up once. This rearrangement joins TRBV6-5 to TRBJ2-7; D perhaps matches TRBD2 (5 bases). V shed 6 bases and J shed 0 bases, with 12 bases lying between them. This CDR3 comprises 14 residues. Germline V gives CDR1 MNHEY, CDR2 SVGAGI. CDR3 nucleotides: TGTGCCAGCAGATGGACGGGAAGCTCCTACGAGCAGTACTTC. This encodes CASRWTGSSYEQYF.

The chain uses TRBV19 and TRBJ2-3, with TRBD2 identical over 10 bases. V was clipped by 9 bases and J by 4 bases; unmatched bases: 7. The CDR3 is made up of 14 amino acids. The germline gives CDR1 LNHDA, CDR2 SQIVND (reference sequence). CDR3 sequence: CASHERGGADTQYF. The DNA of the CDR3 is TGTGCCAGCCACGAGCGGGGGGGCGCAGATACGCAGTATTTT.

The J gene is TRBJ2-2, the V gene TRBV30; 14 nucleotides align to TRBD2. CDR1 GTSNPN and CDR2 SVGIG come from the germline V gene (reference sequence). J lost 5 bases, V lost 3 bases, and 2 bases had no gene match. The CDR3 is 15 residues long. CDR3 sequence: CAWSRLAGGTGELFF. The CDR3 bases are TGTGCCTGGAGCCGACTAGCGGGAGGGACCGGGGAGCTGTTTTTT.

This chain joins TRBV6-2 or TRBV6-3 and TRBJ2-3; tentative D call: TRBD2 (6 bases). Germline CDR1 MNHEY, CDR2 SVGEGT. Trimming took off 7 bases at V and 0 bases at J, with 17 bases between the two ends. The CDR3 length is 16 residues. The CDR3 DNA is TGTGCCAGCACCCCACGGTGGGGGACTAGCACAGATACGCAGTATTTT. Protein product: CASTPRWGTSTDTQYF.

The rearrangement uses TRBV21-1 and TRBJ2-7; the table gives TRBD1 as D, unverified against the DNA. TRBV21-1 is tagged as a pseudogene. The length of the CDR3 is 14 residues. The CDR3 nucleotides are TGTGCCAGCAGCAACGGAACAGTGGGTTACGAGCAGTACTTC. This translates into CASSNGTVGYEQYF.

V is TRBV2 and J is TRBJ1-2; the match to TRBD1 covers 7 bases. V was clipped by 2 bases and J by 5 bases; unmatched bases: 5. The CDR3 spans 14 residues. In germline, CDR1 is SNHLY, CDR2 FYNNEI. This chain's CDR3 is CASSETTGIYGYTF. In DNA form, the CDR3 reads TGTGCCAGCAGTGAAACGACAGGGATTTATGGCTACACCTTC.

This chain links TRBV6-1 with TRBJ2-7; 10 nucleotides match TRBD1. With 2 bases clipped from V and 1 base from J, the junction kept 5 bases outside the gene matches. The CDR3 extends over 16 amino acids. Per germline, CDR1 MNHNS and CDR2 SASEGT. Here the CDR3 reads CASSEWLGQGSYEQYF. The CDR3 DNA reads TGTGCCAGCAGTGAATGGTTGGGACAGGGGTCCTACGAGCAGTACTTC.

The DNA of the CDR3 is TGTGCCAGCAGCCCCGTCCCGACTAGCTATGAGCAGTATTTT. Its protein is CASSPVPTSYEQYF. The chain recombines TRBV7-9 with TRBJ2-3; 7 nucleotides match TRBD2. Trimming cost V 5 bases and J 11 bases; bases outside gene matches: 13. Germline V CDR1 and CDR2: SEHNR, FQNEAQ (reference sequence). This CDR3 spans 14 amino acids.

The rearrangement uses TRBV4-2 and TRBJ2-5, with 10 positions matching TRBD1. The germline gives CDR1 LGHNA, CDR2 YNFKEQ. This CDR3 spans 15 amino acids. Trimming cost V 3 bases and J 2 bases; bases outside gene matches: 3. CDR3 sequence: CASSHRTGGQETQYF. The CDR3 DNA reads as TGTGCCAGCAGCCACAGGACAGGGGGGCAAGAGACCCAGTACTTC.

The rearrangement uses TRBV7-9 and TRBJ1-1; D unclear. V dropped 2 bases and J dropped 4 bases, with 11 bases sitting between them. This CDR3 is built from 14 residues. Per germline, CDR1 SEHNR and CDR2 FQNEAQ (reference sequence). The CDR3 loop is CASSLFAGGTEAFF. In DNA, the CDR3 is TGTGCCAGCAGCTTATTTGCGGGAGGCACTGAAGCTTTCTTT. Full variable domain (outside the CDR3, taken from reference TRBV7-9 and TRBJ1-1): DTGVSQNPRHKITKRGQNVTFRCDPISEHNRLYWYRQTLGQGPEFLTYFQNEAQLEKSRLLSDRFSAERPKGSFSTLEIQRTEQGDSAMYLCASSLFAGGTEAFFGQGTRLTVV.

This chain links TRBV11-3 with TRBJ1-1, with D tentatively TRBD1 (6 bases). The CDR3 consists of 13 residues. Germline lookup yields CDR1 SGHNT and CDR2 YENEEA. V was trimmed by 0 bases and J by 4 bases, leaving 6 bases between them. CDR3 bases: TGTGCCAGCAGCTTAGAACAGGGCACTGAAGCTTTCTTT. Translation: CASSLEQGTEAFF.

The gene calls are TRBV7-2 and TRBJ2-5; D unresolved. Germline V CDR1 and CDR2: SGHTA, FQGNSA. V lost 2 bases and J lost 3, with 7 bases in between. The CDR3 sequence is 13 residues long. The CDR3 loop reads CASSLWRKETQYF. The DNA for the CDR3 is TGTGCCAGCAGCTTATGGCGGAAAGAGACCCAGTACTTC.

The chain recombines TRBV5-1 with TRBJ2-1; 13 nucleotides line up with TRBD2. The CDR3 is made up of 15 amino acids. The junction had 5 bases not matched to a gene; V was cut back by 3 bases and J by 8 bases. Germline CDR1 reads SGHRS; CDR2 reads YFSETQ. The CDR3 DNA reads TGCGCCAGCAGCTCCGGACTAGCGGGAGTCCATGAGCAGTTCTTC. Protein: CASSSGLAGVHEQFF.

The chain couples TRBV4-3 to TRBJ2-1; 8 nucleotides match TRBD1. Germline lookup yields CDR1 LGHNA and CDR2 YSLEER. CDR3 length: 16 residues. The J segment lost 1 base and the V segment lost 1 base, leaving 3 bases of the junction unmatched. CDR3 nucleotide sequence: TGCGCCAGCAGCCAAGGGGACAGGCAATCCTACAATGAGCAGTTCTTC. It translates to CASSQGDRQSYNEQFF.

The V call is TRBV5-1, the J call TRBJ1-5; D not resolved. V gave up 0 bases and J gave up 7 bases, with 11 bases separating them. This CDR3 is built from 14 residues. CDR1 and CDR2 from the germline V gene are SGHRS and YFSETQ. In DNA, the CDR3 is TGCGCCAGCAGCTTGGGTGGAGGTAGCCAGCCCCAGCATTTT. Translated: CASSLGGGSQPQHF.

As DNA, the CDR3 is TGTGCCAGCTCACCTACTAGCGGGAGGGTCTATGACGAGCAGTACTTC. It encodes CASSPTSGRVYDEQYF. The chain links TRBV18 to TRBJ2-7; the match to TRBD2 covers 13 bases. J gave up 5 bases and V 3 bases, and 7 bases lay outside the gene matches. Germline V gene sequence: CDR1 KGHSH, CDR2 LQKENI. This CDR3 has 16 residues.

This clone is a singleton in its sample. The V gene is TRBV5-1, the J gene TRBJ2-5, with D possibly TRBD2 on 5 matching bases. Between the trimmed V and J ends, which lost 5 bases and 5 bases, there was a span of 19 bases. The CDR3 extends over 15 amino acids. Germline loops: CDR1 SGHRS, CDR2 YFSETQ. CDR3 in amino acids: CASSYGREGEETQYF. DNA of the CDR3: TGCGCCAGCAGTTACGGACGGGAAGGAGAGGAGACCCAGTACTTC.

V gene TRBV24-1 combines with J gene TRBJ1-5, with D maybe TRBD1 (6 bases). Germline CDR1 and CDR2: KGHDR and SFDVKD. V was cut by 3 bases and J by 1 base, with 6 bases left in between. The length of the CDR3 is 14 residues. The CDR3 DNA reads as TGTGCCACCAGTGATACAGGGAGCAATCAGCCCCAGCATTTT. Translating it yields CATSDTGSNQPQHF.

The J gene is TRBJ1-1, the V gene TRBV5-1, with D unresolved. Germline-derived CDR1 and CDR2 are SGHRS and YFSETQ. The V and J ends lost 2 bases and 3 bases respectively, with 11 bases between them. CDR3 length: 14 amino acids. This CDR3 is CASSFASLYTEAFF. CDR3 nucleotides: TGCGCCAGCAGCTTCGCGTCACTGTACACTGAAGCTTTCTTT.

The chain employs TRBV19 and TRBJ2-7, with D tentatively TRBD2 (7 bases). The CDR3 contains 16 residues. V gave up 6 bases and J gave up 0 bases, with 18 bases separating them. The germline V gene encodes CDR1 LNHDA and CDR2 SQIVND (reference sequence). Written as DNA, the CDR3 is TGTGCCAGTAGCGCTCCTACGGGGGGCGCCTCCTACGAGCAGTACTTC. Its translation is CASSAPTGGASYEQYF.

This chain joins TRBV2 and TRBJ1-2, with D possibly matching TRBD1 (5 bases). The CDR3 totals 12 residues. Trimming removed 6 bases at V and 4 bases at J, with 9 bases between. Germline V gives CDR1 SNHLY, CDR2 FYNNEI. The CDR3 loop is CASRGDSYGYTF. The CDR3 DNA is TGTGCCAGCAGGGGGGACTCCTATGGCTACACCTTC.